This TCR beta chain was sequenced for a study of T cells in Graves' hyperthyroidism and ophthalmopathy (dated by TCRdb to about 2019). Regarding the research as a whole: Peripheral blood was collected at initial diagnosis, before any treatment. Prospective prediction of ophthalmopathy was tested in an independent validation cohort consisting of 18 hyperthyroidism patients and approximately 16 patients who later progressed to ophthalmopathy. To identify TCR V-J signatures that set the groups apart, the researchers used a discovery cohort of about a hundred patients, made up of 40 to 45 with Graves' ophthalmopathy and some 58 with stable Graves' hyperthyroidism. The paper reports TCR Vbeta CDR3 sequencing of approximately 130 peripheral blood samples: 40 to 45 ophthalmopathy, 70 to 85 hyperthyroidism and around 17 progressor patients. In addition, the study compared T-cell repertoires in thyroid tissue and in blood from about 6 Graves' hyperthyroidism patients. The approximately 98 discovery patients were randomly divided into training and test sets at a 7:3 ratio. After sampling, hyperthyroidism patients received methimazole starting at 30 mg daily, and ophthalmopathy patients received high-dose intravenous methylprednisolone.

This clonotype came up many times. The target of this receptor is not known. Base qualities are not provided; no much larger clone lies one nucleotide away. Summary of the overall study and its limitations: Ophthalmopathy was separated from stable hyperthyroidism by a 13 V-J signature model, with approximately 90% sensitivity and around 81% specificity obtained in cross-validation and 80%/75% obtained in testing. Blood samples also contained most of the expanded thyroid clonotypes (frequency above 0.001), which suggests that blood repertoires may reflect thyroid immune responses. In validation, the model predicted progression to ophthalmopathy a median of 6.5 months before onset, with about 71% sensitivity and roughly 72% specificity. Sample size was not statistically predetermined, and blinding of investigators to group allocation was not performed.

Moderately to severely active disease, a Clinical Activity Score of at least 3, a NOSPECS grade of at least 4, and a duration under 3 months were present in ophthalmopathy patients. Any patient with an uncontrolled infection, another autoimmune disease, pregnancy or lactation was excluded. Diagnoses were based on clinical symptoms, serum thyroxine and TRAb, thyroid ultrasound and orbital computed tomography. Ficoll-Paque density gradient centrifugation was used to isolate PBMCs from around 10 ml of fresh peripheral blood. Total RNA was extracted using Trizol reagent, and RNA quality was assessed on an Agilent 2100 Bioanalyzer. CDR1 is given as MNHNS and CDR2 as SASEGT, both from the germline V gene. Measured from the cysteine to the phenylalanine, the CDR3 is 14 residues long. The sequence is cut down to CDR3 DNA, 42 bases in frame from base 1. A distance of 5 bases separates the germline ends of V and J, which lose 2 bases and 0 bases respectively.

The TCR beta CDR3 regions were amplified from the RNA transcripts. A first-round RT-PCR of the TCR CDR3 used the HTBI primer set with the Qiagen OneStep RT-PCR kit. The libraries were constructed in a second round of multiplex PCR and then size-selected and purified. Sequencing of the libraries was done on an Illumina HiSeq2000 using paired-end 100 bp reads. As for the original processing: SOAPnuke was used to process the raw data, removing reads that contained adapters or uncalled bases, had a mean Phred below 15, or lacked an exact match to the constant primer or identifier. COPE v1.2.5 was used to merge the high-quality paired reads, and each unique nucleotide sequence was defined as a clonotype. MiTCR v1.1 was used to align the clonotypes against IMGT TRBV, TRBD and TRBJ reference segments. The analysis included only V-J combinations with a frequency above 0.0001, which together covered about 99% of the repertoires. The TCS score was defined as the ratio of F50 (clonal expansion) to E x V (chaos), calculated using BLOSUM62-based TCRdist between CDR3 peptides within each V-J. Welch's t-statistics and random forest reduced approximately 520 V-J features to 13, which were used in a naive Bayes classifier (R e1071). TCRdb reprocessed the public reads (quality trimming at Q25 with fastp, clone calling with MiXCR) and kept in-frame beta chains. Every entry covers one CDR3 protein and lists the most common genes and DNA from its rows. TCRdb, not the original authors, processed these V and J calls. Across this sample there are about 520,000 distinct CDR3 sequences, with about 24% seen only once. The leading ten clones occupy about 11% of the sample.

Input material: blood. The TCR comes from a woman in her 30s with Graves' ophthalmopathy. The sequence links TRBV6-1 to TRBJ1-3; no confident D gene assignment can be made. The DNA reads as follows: TGTGCCAGCAGTGAACCGCCCTCTGGAAACACCATATATTTT. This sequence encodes CASSEPPSGNTIYF.